The rows below give T cell receptor beta chains drawn from one sample of a study of cytomegalovirus exposure and HLA in healthy donors. Here immunoSEQ multiplex PCR was the method, and the copy in TCRdb shows in-frame clones only, minus some. The sample yields about 160,000 clones, around 92% seen once. The sample was PBMCs. The receptors derive from a man between 18 and 35 years old in good health and CMV-seropositive. Both conserved end residues are part of each CDR3. A D gene is named only where the DNA matches it firmly. The size entry is marked missing in some rows and otherwise reads once, few, many or a size class.

clone_size | j_call | v_call | d_call | cdr3_nt | cdr3_aa
. | TRBJ1-3 | TRBV15 | . | TGTGCCACCAGCAGAGACTTTCAGGCTGGAAACACCATATATTTT | CATSRDFQAGNTIYF
few | TRBJ1-2 | TRBV7-8 | . | TGTGCCAGCAGCCGCCGGATTCAGGTGGTTGACTATGGCTACACCTTC | CASSRRIQVVDYGYTF
. | TRBJ2-1 | TRBV7-9 | TRBD2 | TGTGCCAGCAGCTTAGGTCCGGCGGGAGCGGGAGGGAATGAGCAGTTCTTC | CASSLGPAGAGGNEQFF
. | TRBJ1-2 | TRBV18 | . | TGTGCCAGCTCACCAAGCCGAGATAACTATGGCTACACCTTC | CASSPSRDNYGYTF
few | TRBJ1-3 | TRBV5-1 | . | TGCGCCAGCAGCCTTGGGAGCGGGTTAGGAAACACCATATATTTT | CASSLGSGLGNTIYF
. | TRBJ1-1 | TRBV19 | TRBD1 | TGTGCCAGTATCAATGGCCGACAGGGGAGAGGATACGGGAACACTGAAGCTTTCTTT | CASINGRQGRGYGNTEAFF
. | TRBJ2-7 | TRBV30 | . | TGTGCCTGGAGTGATACAGTGGGGCAGTACTTC | CAWSDTVGQYF
. | TRBJ2-7 | TRBV6-1 | . | TGTGCCAGCAGTGGTGACATGACCTACGAGCAGTACTTC | CASSGDMTYEQYF
. | TRBJ2-3 | TRBV6-1 | TRBD2 | TGTGCCAGCAGTGAAGTTCGCGGGGGTCCCTTGACAGATACGCAGTATTTT | CASSEVRGGPLTDTQYF
. | TRBJ2-5 | TRBV6-5 | . | TGTGCCAGCAGTTCCCACCGAACTAACACCCAAGAGACCCAGTACTTC | CASSSHRTNTQETQYF
. | TRBJ2-5 | TRBV5-1 | TRBD2 | TGCGCCAGCATGGCTAGCGGGAGCCTCCAAGAGACCCAGTACTTC | CASMASGSLQETQYF
. | TRBJ1-2 | TRBV7-2 | TRBD1 | TGTGCCAGCAGCTTAGCGAACAGGGGTGATGGCTACACCTTC | CASSLANRGDGYTF
. | TRBJ1-2 | TRBV19 | . | TGTGCCAGTAAAGGGAGCGGAGCCTATGGCTACACCTTC | CASKGSGAYGYTF
. | TRBJ2-6 | TRBV14 | TRBD2 | TGTGCCAGCAGCCAACCGGGACTAGCGGGAGGGCCAACCTCTGGGGCCAACGTCCTGACTTTC | CASSQPGLAGGPTSGANVLTF
. | TRBJ2-7 | TRBV2 | . | TGTGCCAGCAGTGAGGGTGGGAGAAGAAAACCCTTC | CASSEGGRRKPF
. | TRBJ2-3 | TRBV6-5 | . | TGTGCCAGCAGTTACTCGACCCGAGTCAGGAAGGATACGCAGTATTTT | CASSYSTRVRKDTQYF
. | TRBJ1-5 | TRBV6-6 | . | TGTGCCAGCAGTTACGGGGGGGTTCAGCCCCAGCATTTT | CASSYGGVQPQHF
once | TRBJ2-5 | TRBV4-1 | TRBD2 | TGCGCCAGCAGCCAACCAGGAGGGACTAGTCAAGAGACCCAGTACTTC | CASSQPGGTSQETQYF
. | TRBJ2-7 | TRBV2 | TRBD1 | TGTGCCAGCAGGGGACAGGGAGGTTTCTACGAGCAGTACTTC | CASRGQGGFYEQYF
. | TRBJ2-1 | TRBV4-1 | TRBD2 | TGCGCCAGCAGCCAAGATTTAGCGGGAGATTATTTAATTTATGAGCAGTTCTTC | CASSQDLAGDYLIYEQFF
. | TRBJ2-7 | TRBV10-3 | . | TGTGCCATCAGTAAAGACACTTACGAGCAGTACTTC | CAISKDTYEQYF
. | TRBJ2-5 | TRBV6-1 | TRBD1 | TGTGCCAGCAGTGAAAACGTAGCAGGGGGCTGGGAGACCCAGTACTTC | CASSENVAGGWETQYF
. | TRBJ2-3 | TRBV19 | TRBD2 | TGTGCCAGTAGTAGGCTAGCGGGGAGCACAGATACGCAGTATTTT | CASSRLAGSTDTQYF